The clone carrying this T cell receptor (beta chain) was detected many times. As yet, its antigen is unknown. Breast cancer patients provided tissue from their axillary draining lymph nodes. CDR3 length equals 14 residues. The ends were cut back, 2 bases at V and 2 bases at J, with 10 bases in the middle. The germline V gene encodes CDR1 LGHNA and CDR2 YSLEER. TCRdb reanalysed the multiplex PCR reads using MiXCR and keeps one entry per CDR3 protein. The sample lists 150,000 to 200,000 distinct CDR3 sequences, 31% seen once, with about 4.5% in the top ten. The data are from a study of breast tumors, draining lymph nodes, adjacent tissues. Study-level points and caveats: Tumor T cell lymph node origin was a supported hypothesis, not proven. Tumors had less TCR diversity than lymph nodes, more than nontumor tissue. Tumor and nontumor repertoires were significantly more similar in luminal-like than in basal-like breast cancer. Findings are consistent with lymph node origin and intratumoral expansion of most tumor T cells.

This TCR came from a female donor with breast cancer. Some clones in this sample may be carry-over from other donors' samples. The sequencing input was axillary lymph node tissue. This chain connects TRBV4-3 to TRBJ2-7, with D perhaps matching TRBD1 or TRBD2 (6 bases each). The CDR3, as DNA: TGCGCCAGCAGCCAATTTGGGGGGCCCTACGAGCAGTACTTC. It codes for CASSQFGGPYEQYF.